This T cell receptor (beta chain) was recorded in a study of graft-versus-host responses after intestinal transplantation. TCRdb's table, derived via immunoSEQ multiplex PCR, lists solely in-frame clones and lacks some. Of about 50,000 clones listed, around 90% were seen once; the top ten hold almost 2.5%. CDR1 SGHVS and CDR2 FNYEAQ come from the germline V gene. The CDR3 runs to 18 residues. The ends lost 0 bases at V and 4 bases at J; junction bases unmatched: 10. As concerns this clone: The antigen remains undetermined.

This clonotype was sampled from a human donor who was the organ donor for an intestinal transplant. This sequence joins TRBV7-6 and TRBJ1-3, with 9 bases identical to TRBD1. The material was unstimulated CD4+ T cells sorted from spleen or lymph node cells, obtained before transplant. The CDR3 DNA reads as TGTGCCAGCAGCTTAGCGGGAACAGGGGGCATGGGAGGAAACACCATATATTTT. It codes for CASSLAGTGGMGGNTIYF. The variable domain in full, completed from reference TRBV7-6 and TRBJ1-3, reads GAGVSQSPRYKVTKRGQDVALRCDPISGHVSLYWYRQALGQGPEFLTYFNYEAQQDKSGLPNDRFSAERPEGSISTLTIQRTEQRDSAMYRCASSLAGTGGMGGNTIYFGEGSWLTVV.